Each of the 8 T cell receptor beta chains below was sequenced from the same sample in a study of Tregs in tolerant kidney transplant recipients. Some clones are missing from TCRdb's copy, which holds only in-frame ones; the method was immunoSEQ multiplex PCR. The table has around 61,000 clones, around 87% seen once. Related graft donors supplied nonmyeloablative bone marrow transplants, and mixed chimerism was transient. The source was CD4+ T cells from blood (PBMCs), collected 6 months after the transplant. Every receptor here comes from a human patient who received a combined kidney and bone marrow transplant. Some T cells here may be from the graft donor.

V gene TRBV7-9 combines with J gene TRBJ2-3; possible D gene TRBD1, 6 bases. Deletions cut 0 bases from V and 0 bases from J, with 10 bases between. The CDR3 consists of 16 residues. Germline V gene lookup returns CDR1 SEHNR and CDR2 FQNEAQ (reference sequence). DNA of the CDR3: TGTGCCAGCAGCTTAGCGAACAGGGCTAGCACAGATACGCAGTATTTT. Its translation: CASSLANRASTDTQYF.

The genes are TRBV30 and TRBJ2-5; D remains unclear. This CDR3 has 13 amino acids. Looked up from germline, CDR1 is GTSNPN and CDR2 is SVGIG (reference sequence). Trimming left V 2 bases short and J 2 bases short, with 9 bases between. The CDR3 spells CAWSNSLQETQYF. DNA of the CDR3: TGTGCCTGGAGTAACAGCCTTCAAGAGACCCAGTACTTC.

V and J are TRBV19 and TRBJ2-1, with 14 bases identical to TRBD2. The V and J ends lost 7 bases and 12 bases, in that order; junction bases with no gene match: 17. The length of the CDR3 is 17 residues. The germline gives CDR1 LNHDA, CDR2 SQIVND (reference sequence). CDR3 bases: TGTGCCAGTACCTCGACTAGCGGGAGGGGAGGCGTCGTTGGGCAGTTCTTC. It translates to CASTSTSGRGGVVGQFF.

The chain is built from TRBV19 and TRBJ2-5; TRBD1 matches at 7 bases. The CDR3 contains 15 residues. V lost 0 bases to trimming and J lost 2 bases; unmatched junction nucleotides: 3. Germline values: CDR1 LNHDA, CDR2 SQIVND (reference sequence). The CDR3 sequence: CASSIDWDRQETQYF. The CDR3 DNA follows: TGTGCCAGTAGTATAGATTGGGACAGACAAGAGACCCAGTACTTC.

This chain joins TRBV9 and TRBJ2-5, with a tentative D call TRBD1 (6 bases). Trimming pared 0 bases from V and 2 bases from J, leaving 11 bases between. Germline V CDR1 and CDR2: SGDLS, YYNGEE. This CDR3 is 15 amino acids long. DNA for the CDR3: TGTGCCAGCAGCGTAGCTGGGACACAGCAAGAGACCCAGTACTTC. It translates to CASSVAGTQQETQYF.

V usage is TRBV20-1 and J usage is TRBJ2-7; no clear D gene. V was cut by 3 bases and J by 4 bases, with 7 bases left in between. The CDR3 loop spans 11 amino acids. Germline V gene lookup returns CDR1 DFQATT and CDR2 SNEGSKA (reference sequence). This CDR3 reads CSASYQYEQYF. The CDR3 DNA follows: TGCAGTGCTAGTTACCAGTACGAGCAGTACTTC.

V is TRBV2 and J is TRBJ2-1; 8 bases match TRBD2. V lost 7 bases to trimming and J lost 4 bases; unmatched junction nucleotides: 6. CDR3 length: 14 residues. Germline CDR1 SNHLY, CDR2 FYNNEI. Here the CDR3 DNA reads TGTGCCAGCACTTTAGCGGGGCATTACAATGAGCAGTTCTTC. Translation: CASTLAGHYNEQFF.

V usage is TRBV29-1 and J usage is TRBJ1-1; D unresolved. The CDR3 is 12 residues long. Trimming cost V 4 bases and J 2 bases, with 8 bases left between them. Germline-derived CDR1 and CDR2 are SQVTM and ANQGSEA. This chain's CDR3 is CSVVARNTEAFF. For the CDR3, the DNA is TGCAGCGTTGTAGCCAGAAACACTGAAGCTTTCTTT.